The 9 T cell receptor beta chains below come from one sample, sequenced in a study of a mutant IDH1 vaccine in newly diagnosed glioma. The time point is: baseline, week 1 (first vaccination visit). Regarding treatment: pre-vaccination baseline after standard-of-care therapy. The repertoire was sequenced with immunoSEQ multiplex PCR; TCRdb's copy has only in-frame clones and lacks some. This sample has about 46,000 clones, with over 65% found just once. This material consisted of PBMCs, taken from a glioma patient treated with radiotherapy, temozolomide or both. All receptors come from a woman aged 40 to 50 with glioma.

The V and J genes are TRBV4-1 and TRBJ1-2; D call uncertain. This CDR3 has 13 residues. Germline V CDR1 and CDR2: MGHRA, YSYEKL. V lost 7 bases and J 4 bases, leaving 13 bases between the germline ends. The CDR3 region is CASTRRAGYGYTF. The DNA of the CDR3 is TGCGCCAGCACTCGACGGGCGGGCTATGGCTACACCTTC.

The genes are TRBV7-2 and TRBJ2-5; possible D gene TRBD1, 5 bases. Germline-derived CDR1 and CDR2 are SGHTA and FQGNSA. This CDR3 has 13 residues. V was trimmed by 5 bases and J by 7 bases, leaving 14 bases between them. The CDR3 region is CASSPDITGTQYF. The CDR3 DNA reads as TGTGCCAGCAGCCCGGACATCACAGGGACCCAGTACTTC.

This sequence joins TRBV30 and TRBJ1-1, with 10 bases identical to TRBD1. Trimming removed 5 bases from V and 4 bases from J; junction bases left unmatched: 4. This CDR3 is built from 13 residues. Looked up from germline, CDR1 is GTSNPN and CDR2 is SVGIG (reference sequence). CDR3 residues: CAWRQGAGTEAFF. DNA for the CDR3: TGTGCCTGGCGACAGGGGGCCGGCACTGAAGCTTTCTTT.

The chain carries TRBV5-1 and TRBJ1-2; D perhaps matches TRBD1 (6 bases). Per the germline V gene, CDR1 is SGHRS and CDR2 is YFSETQ. The CDR3 consists of 15 residues. V was clipped by 0 bases and J by 7 bases, with 16 bases between them. CDR3 coding DNA: TGCGCCAGCAGCTTGGAGGGCAGGGGAAGAATTGGCTACACCTTC. This gives the protein CASSLEGRGRIGYTF.

The chain joins TRBV5-1 to TRBJ1-1, with D unresolved. Germline CDR1 reads SGHRS; CDR2 reads YFSETQ. V was trimmed by 0 bases and J by 7 bases, leaving 10 bases between them. The CDR3 is made up of 13 amino acids. As DNA, the CDR3 is TGCGCCAGCAGCTTGGAACCTTCCGGTGAAGCTTTCTTT. It is translated as CASSLEPSGEAFF.

The J gene is TRBJ1-2, the V gene TRBV9; D is undetermined. This CDR3 region has 15 residues. In germline, CDR1 is SGDLS, CDR2 YYNGEE. V dropped 3 bases and J dropped 2 bases, with 14 bases sitting between them. CDR3 sequence reads: CASSGATRANYGYTF. CDR3 nucleotide sequence: TGTGCCAGCAGCGGAGCCACAAGGGCCAACTATGGCTACACCTTC.

The V call is TRBV14, the J call TRBJ1-2; TRBD1 aligns across 8 bases. The V gene's germline CDR1 is SGHDN and CDR2 FVKESK. CDR3 size: 15 residues. The junction had 8 bases not matched to a gene; V was cut back by 4 bases and J by 4 bases. DNA for the CDR3: TGTGCCAGCAGCCCGGACAGGGAATATGGCTATGGCTACACCTTC. As protein: CASSPDREYGYGYTF.

The chain is built from TRBV7-2 and TRBJ2-2; D unclear. The CDR3 covers 13 residues. CDR1 and CDR2 from the germline V gene are SGHTA and FQGNSA. Trimming cost V 10 bases and J 5 bases, with 14 bases left between them. CDR3 bases: TGTGCCAACCTAGAACGGCTAACCGGGGAGCTGTTTTTT. Amino acid sequence: CANLERLTGELFF.

The rearrangement links TRBV4-1 to TRBJ2-1; D might be TRBD1 (6 bases). The ends were cut back, 4 bases at V and 5 bases at J, with 9 bases in the middle. The germline gives CDR1 MGHRA, CDR2 YSYEKL. The CDR3 covers 13 residues. Written as DNA, the CDR3 is TGCGCCAGCAGCCTGCGACAGGACAATGAGCAGTTCTTC. It yields the protein CASSLRQDNEQFF.